This T cell receptor beta chain emerged from a study of blood T cell repertoires in COVID-19. The germline V gene has CDR1 PRHDT and CDR2 FYEKMQ (reference sequence). CDR3 size: 15 residues. Losses at the gene ends were 2 bases for V and 6 bases for J; bases not matched to a gene: 6. Under the authors' procedure: Reference gene primer amplification in the assay estimated nucleated cell counts. Clones were read by immunoSEQ multiplex PCR, and TCRdb kept only the in-frame ones, dropping some. V and J calls and clone size are copied from that table; D and trimming were computed from the DNA. The sample shows 150,000 to 200,000 clones, 80% of them seen only once.

The sequenced material came from PBMCs or T cells enriched from blood (not recorded which). This receptor was identified in a middle-aged man who had recovered from COVID-19. This chain connects TRBV13 to TRBJ2-3, with 9 nucleotides matching TRBD2. This CDR3 reads CASSLFLAGNDTQYF. Here the CDR3 DNA reads TGTGCCAGCAGCTTATTTCTAGCGGGGAACGATACGCAGTATTTT.